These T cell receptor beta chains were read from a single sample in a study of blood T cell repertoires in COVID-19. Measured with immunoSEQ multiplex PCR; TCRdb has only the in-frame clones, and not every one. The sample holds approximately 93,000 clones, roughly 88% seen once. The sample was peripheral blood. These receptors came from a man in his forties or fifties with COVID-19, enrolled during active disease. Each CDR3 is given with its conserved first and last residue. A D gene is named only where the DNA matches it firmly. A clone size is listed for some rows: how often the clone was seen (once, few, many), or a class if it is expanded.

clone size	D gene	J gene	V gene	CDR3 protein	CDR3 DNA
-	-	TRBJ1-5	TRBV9	CASSVARQERGSSNQPQHF	TGTGCCAGCAGCGTAGCCCGACAGGAAAGGGGGTCCAGCAATCAGCCCCAGCATTTT
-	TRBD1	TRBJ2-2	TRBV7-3	CASSLTVGQGASGELFF	TGTGCCAGCAGCCTTACCGTCGGACAGGGGGCGAGCGGGGAGCTGTTTTTT
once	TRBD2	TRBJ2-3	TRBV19	CASRISPLAVTDTQYF	TGTGCCAGTAGAATTTCCCCTCTAGCGGTCACAGATACGCAGTATTTT
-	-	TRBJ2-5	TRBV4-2	CASSQGSAGALWETQYF	TGTGCCAGCAGCCAAGGGTCCGCGGGGGCACTCTGGGAGACCCAGTACTTC
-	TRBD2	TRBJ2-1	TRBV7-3	CASSSSSGGPYNEQFF	TGTGCCAGCAGTTCCTCTAGCGGGGGGCCCTACAATGAGCAGTTCTTC
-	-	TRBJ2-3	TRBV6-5	CASKARRDTDTQYF	TGTGCCAGCAAAGCTCGGCGGGACACAGATACGCAGTATTTT
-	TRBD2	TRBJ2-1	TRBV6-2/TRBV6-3	CASSSRLAGYFWSYNEQFF	TGTGCCAGCAGTTCCCGACTAGCGGGGTATTTTTGGTCCTACAATGAGCAGTTCTTC
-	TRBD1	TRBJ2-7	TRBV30	CAWSFWTGSYEQYF	TGTGCCTGGAGTTTCTGGACAGGGTCCTACGAGCAGTACTTC
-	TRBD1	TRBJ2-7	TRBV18	CASSPQTGVVSEQYF	TGTGCCAGCTCACCACAAACAGGGGTGGTGAGCGAGCAGTACTTC
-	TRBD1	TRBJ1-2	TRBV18	CASSKGAGLDYGYTF	TGTGCCAGCTCAAAGGGGGCAGGTCTTGACTATGGCTACACCTTC
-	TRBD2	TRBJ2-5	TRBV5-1	CASSLGSSGGYQETQYF	TGCGCCAGCAGCTTGGGCTCGTCGGGGGGGTACCAAGAGACCCAGTACTTC
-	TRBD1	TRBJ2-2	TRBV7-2	CASSETGTGSGELFF	TGTGCCAGCAGCGAAACCGGGACAGGGTCCGGGGAGCTGTTTTTT
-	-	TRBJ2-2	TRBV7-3	CASSLEAGELFF	TGTGCCAGCAGCTTAGAAGCTGGGGAGCTGTTTTTT
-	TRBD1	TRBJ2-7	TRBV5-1	CASSSRTGFDEQYF	TGCGCCAGCAGCTCCCGGACAGGATTTGACGAGCAGTACTTC
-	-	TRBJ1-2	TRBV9	CASSVGGPHNSYGYTF	TGTGCCAGCAGCGTGGGGGGGCCACACAATTCCTATGGCTACACCTTC
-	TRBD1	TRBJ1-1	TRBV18	CASSPGTGRTEAFF	TGTGCCAGCTCACCGGGGACAGGGAGGACTGAAGCTTTCTTT
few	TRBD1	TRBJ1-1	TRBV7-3	CASSKSGGARNEAFF	TGTGCCAGCAGCAAATCAGGGGGCGCTAGGAATGAAGCTTTCTTT
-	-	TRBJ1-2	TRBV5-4	CASSFFGRKTSNYGYTF	TGTGCCAGCAGCTTCTTTGGCAGGAAAACCTCTAACTATGGCTACACCTTC
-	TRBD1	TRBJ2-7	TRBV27	CASRTGGMAYEQYF	TGTGCCTCACGAACAGGGGGAATGGCCTACGAGCAGTACTTC
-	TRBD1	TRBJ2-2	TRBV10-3	CAISVLGQGGAGELFF	TGTGCCATCAGTGTTTTGGGACAGGGAGGTGCCGGGGAGCTGTTTTTT
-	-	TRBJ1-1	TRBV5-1	CASSWGPSVAGNTEAFF	TGCGCCAGCAGCTGGGGGCCCAGCGTTGCCGGGAACACTGAAGCTTTCTTT
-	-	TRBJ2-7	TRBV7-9	CASSGIAAYEQYF	TGTGCCAGCAGCGGCATAGCAGCCTACGAGCAGTACTTC
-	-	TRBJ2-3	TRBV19	CASLPGGGTSTDTQYF	TGTGCCAGTCTCCCGGGGGGCGGCACTAGCACAGATACGCAGTATTTT
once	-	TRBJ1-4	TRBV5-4	CASSLWSGEKLFF	TGTGCCAGCAGCTTGTGGTCTGGCGAAAAACTGTTTTTT
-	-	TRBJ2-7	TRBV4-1	CASSFQGSLGEQYF	TGCGCCAGCAGCTTCCAGGGGTCCCTTGGGGAGCAGTACTTC
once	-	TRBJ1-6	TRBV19	CASSATENSPLHF	TGTGCCAGTAGTGCGACAGAAAATTCACCCCTCCACTTT